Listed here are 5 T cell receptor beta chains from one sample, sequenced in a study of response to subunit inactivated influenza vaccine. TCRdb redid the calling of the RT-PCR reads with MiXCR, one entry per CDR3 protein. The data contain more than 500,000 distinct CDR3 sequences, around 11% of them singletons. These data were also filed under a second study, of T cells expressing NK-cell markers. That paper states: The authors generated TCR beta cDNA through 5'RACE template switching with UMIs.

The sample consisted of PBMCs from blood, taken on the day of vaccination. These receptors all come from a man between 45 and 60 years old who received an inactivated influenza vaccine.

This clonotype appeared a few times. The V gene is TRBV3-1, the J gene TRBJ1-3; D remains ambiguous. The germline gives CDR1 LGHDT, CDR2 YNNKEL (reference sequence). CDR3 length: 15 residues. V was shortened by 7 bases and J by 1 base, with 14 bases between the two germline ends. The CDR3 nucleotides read TGTGCCAGCACCACGGCGTGGGCGTCTGGAAACACCATATATTTT. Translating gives CASTTAWASGNTIYF.

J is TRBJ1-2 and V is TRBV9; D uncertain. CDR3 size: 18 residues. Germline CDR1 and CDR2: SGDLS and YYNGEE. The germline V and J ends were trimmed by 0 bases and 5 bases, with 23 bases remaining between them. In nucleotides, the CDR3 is TGTGCCAGCAGCGTAGAGGACCCGACGCGCTCTGGTGGGTATGGCTACACCTTC. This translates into CASSVEDPTRSGGYGYTF.

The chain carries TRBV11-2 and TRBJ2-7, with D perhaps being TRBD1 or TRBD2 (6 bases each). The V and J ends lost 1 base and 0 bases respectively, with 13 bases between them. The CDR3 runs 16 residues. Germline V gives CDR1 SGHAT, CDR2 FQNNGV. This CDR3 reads CASSLVTGALSYEQYF. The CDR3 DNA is TGTGCCAGCAGCTTAGTAACGGGGGCTCTCTCCTACGAGCAGTACTTC.

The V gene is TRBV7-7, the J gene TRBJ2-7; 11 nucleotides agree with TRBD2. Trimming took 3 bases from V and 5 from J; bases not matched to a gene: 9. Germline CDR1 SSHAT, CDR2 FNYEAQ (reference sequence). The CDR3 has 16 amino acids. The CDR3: CASSLVASGRLDEQYF. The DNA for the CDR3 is TGTGCCAGCAGCTTGGTCGCTAGCGGGAGGTTGGACGAGCAGTACTTC.

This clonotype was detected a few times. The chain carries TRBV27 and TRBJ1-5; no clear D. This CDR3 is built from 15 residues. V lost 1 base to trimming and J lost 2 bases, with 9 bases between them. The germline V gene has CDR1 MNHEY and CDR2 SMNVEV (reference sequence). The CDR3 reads CASSLFPGGNQPQHF. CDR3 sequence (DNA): TGTGCCAGCAGTTTATTTCCGGGTGGCAATCAGCCCCAGCATTTT.